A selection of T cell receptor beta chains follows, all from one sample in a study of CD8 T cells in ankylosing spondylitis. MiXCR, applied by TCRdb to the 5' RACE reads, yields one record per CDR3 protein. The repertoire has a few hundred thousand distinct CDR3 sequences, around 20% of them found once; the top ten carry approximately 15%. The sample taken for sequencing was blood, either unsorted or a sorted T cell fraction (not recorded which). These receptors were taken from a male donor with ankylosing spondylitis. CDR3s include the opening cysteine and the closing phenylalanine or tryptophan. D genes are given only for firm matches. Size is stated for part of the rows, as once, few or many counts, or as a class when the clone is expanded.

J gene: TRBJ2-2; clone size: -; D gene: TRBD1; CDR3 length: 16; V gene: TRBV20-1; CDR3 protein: CSARLGQNLNTGELFF; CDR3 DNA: TGCAGTGCTAGGCTGGGACAGAACCTGAACACCGGGGAGCTGTTTTTT
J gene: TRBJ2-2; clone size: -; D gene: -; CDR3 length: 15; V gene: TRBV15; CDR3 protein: CATSRWALRTGELFF; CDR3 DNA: TGTGCCACCAGCAGATGGGCCCTTAGGACCGGGGAGCTGTTTTTT
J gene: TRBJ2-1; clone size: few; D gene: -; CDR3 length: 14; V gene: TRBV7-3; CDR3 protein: CASSFGRNNNEQFF; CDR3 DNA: TGTGCCAGCAGCTTCGGGCGCAATAACAATGAGCAGTTCTTC
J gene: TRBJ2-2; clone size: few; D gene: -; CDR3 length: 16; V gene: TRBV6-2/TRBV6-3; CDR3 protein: CASRDGSLGNTGELFF; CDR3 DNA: TGTGCCAGCCGAGACGGGAGTTTGGGGAACACCGGGGAGCTGTTTTTT
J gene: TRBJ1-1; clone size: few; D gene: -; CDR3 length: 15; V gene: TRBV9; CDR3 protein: CASSAGGGAGTEAFF; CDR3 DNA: TGTGCCAGCAGCGCGGGTGGAGGGGCGGGGACTGAAGCTTTCTTT
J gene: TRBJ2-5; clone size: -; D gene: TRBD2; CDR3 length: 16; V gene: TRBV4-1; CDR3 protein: CASSRGLAGDVETQYF; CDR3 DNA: TGCGCCAGCAGCCGAGGACTAGCGGGAGATGTTGAGACCCAGTACTTC
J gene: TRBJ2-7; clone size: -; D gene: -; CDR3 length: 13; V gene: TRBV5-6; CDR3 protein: CASSFTVPYEQYF; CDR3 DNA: TGTGCCAGCAGCTTTACAGTGCCCTACGAGCAGTACTTC
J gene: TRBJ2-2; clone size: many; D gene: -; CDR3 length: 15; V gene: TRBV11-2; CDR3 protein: CASSLADRNTGELFF; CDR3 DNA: TGTGCCAGCAGCTTAGCCGACAGGAACACCGGGGAGCTGTTTTTT
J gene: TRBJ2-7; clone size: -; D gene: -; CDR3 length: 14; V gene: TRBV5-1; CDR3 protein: CASSFANRATEQYF; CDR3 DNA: TGCGCCAGCAGCTTCGCTAATAGGGCTACCGAGCAGTACTTC
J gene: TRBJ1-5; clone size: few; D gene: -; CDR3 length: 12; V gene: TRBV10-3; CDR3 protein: CASGPSDQPQHF; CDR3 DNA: TGTGCCAGTGGGCCATCTGACCAGCCCCAGCATTTT
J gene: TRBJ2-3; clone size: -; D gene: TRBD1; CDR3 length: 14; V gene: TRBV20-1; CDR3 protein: CSAEDRGAGDTQYF; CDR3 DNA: TGCAGTGCTGAAGACAGGGGGGCCGGAGATACGCAGTATTTT
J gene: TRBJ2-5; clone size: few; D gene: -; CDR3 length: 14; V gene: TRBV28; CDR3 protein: CASSRGQNGETQYF; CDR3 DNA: TGTGCCAGCAGTAGGGGCCAAAATGGAGAGACCCAGTACTTC
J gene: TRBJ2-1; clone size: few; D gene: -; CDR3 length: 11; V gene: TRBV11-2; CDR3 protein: CASSRAHEQFF; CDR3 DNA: TGTGCCAGCAGCCGAGCACATGAGCAGTTCTTC
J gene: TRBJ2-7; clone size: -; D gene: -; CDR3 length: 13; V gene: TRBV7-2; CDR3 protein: CASSSQRSREQYF; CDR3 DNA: TGTGCCAGCAGCAGCCAGCGTTCTCGTGAGCAGTACTTC
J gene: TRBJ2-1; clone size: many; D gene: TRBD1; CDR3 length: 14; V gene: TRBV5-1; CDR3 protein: CASSLGQGYNEQFF; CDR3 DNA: TGTGCCAGCAGTTTGGGACAGGGGTACAATGAGCAGTTCTTC
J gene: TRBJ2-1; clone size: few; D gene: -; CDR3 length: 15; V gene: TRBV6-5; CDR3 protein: CASSLHGGSIGEQFF; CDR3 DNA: TGTGCCAGCAGCTTACACGGAGGGAGCATCGGTGAGCAGTTCTTC